The 23 T cell receptor beta chains reported below all come from one sample, sequenced in a study of blood T cells in healthy people across ages. Then a second PCR, running roughly 7 to 11 cycles, was carried out with a sample-barcoded 5' primer and a J-beta primer mix. TCRdb independently ran MiXCR on the 5' RACE reads; one entry per CDR3 protein. The sample records hundreds of thousands of distinct CDR3 sequences, less than 60% being singletons. Sequenced input: blood. These TCRs come from a man older than 75 in good health.

The chain joins TRBV2 to TRBJ2-3; D unclear. The CDR3 runs to 16 residues. CDR1 SNHLY and CDR2 FYNNEI come from the germline V gene. Trimming took 6 bases from V and 1 from J, leaving 17 bases between them. Here the CDR3 DNA reads TGTGCCAGCAGCGTGGGGATTCCGCGAGGCACAGATACGCAGTATTTT. Translation: CASSVGIPRGTDTQYF.

As for this clonotype: The conserved phenylalanine or tryptophan normally closing the CDR3 is absent here, so this likely arose from a read error. The genes are TRBV28 and TRBJ2-5; 8 bases align to TRBD2. Germline CDR1 and CDR2: MDHEN and SYDVKM. The CDR3 extends over 14 amino acids. V was clipped by 5 bases and J by 11 bases; unmatched bases: 13. CDR3 in amino acids: CASSLRGGEWEQYL. CDR3 in DNA: TGTGCCAGCAGTCTACGGGGGGGCGAGTGGGAGCAGTACTTA.

The chain couples TRBV6-5 to TRBJ2-1, with D possibly being TRBD1 (5 bases). V shed 2 bases and J shed 10 bases, with 6 bases lying between them. CDR1 and CDR2 (germline): MNHEY, SVGAGI. The CDR3 is made up of 11 amino acids. The CDR3 nucleotides are TGTGCCAGCAGTTACACAGGCGAGCAGTTCTTC. It encodes CASSYTGEQFF.

J is TRBJ1-2 and V is TRBV4-3, with unresolved D. The CDR3 consists of 12 residues. Trimming left V 3 bases short and J 1 base short, with 3 bases between. Germline values: CDR1 LGHNA, CDR2 YSLEER. Here the CDR3 DNA reads TGCGCCAGCAGCCACAATAACTATGGCTACACCTTC. This encodes CASSHNNYGYTF.

The chain employs TRBV5-1 and TRBJ1-1; tentatively, D is TRBD1 (6 bases). CDR3 length: 15 residues. Germline CDR1 and CDR2: SGHRS and YFSETQ. V was pared by 0 bases and J by 0 bases, with 9 bases between. CDR3 nucleotides: TGCGCCAGCAGCTTGGCGGGGGCTGTGAACACTGAAGCTTTCTTT. It yields the protein CASSLAGAVNTEAFF.

This clonotype has just one count. The J gene is TRBJ2-1, the V gene TRBV20-1; the match to TRBD2 covers 7 bases. CDR3 length: 14 residues. CDR1 is DFQATT and CDR2 is SNEGSKA in the germline V gene (reference sequence). V was clipped by 3 bases and J by 5 bases; unmatched bases: 7. CDR3 loop: CSARDGGRNNEQFF. DNA of the CDR3: TGCAGTGCTAGGGACGGGGGGAGGAACAATGAGCAGTTCTTC.

The chain couples TRBV6-6 to TRBJ1-2, with unresolved D. V gave up 5 bases and J gave up 4 bases, with 20 bases separating them. Germline V lookup: CDR1 MNHNY, CDR2 SVGAGI (reference sequence). The CDR3 sequence is 16 residues long. The CDR3 sequence is CASSLQKGLKVYGYTF. The CDR3 coding sequence is TGTGCCAGCAGTCTCCAAAAGGGATTAAAGGTCTATGGCTACACCTTC.

This clonotype appeared many times. V usage is TRBV20-1 and J usage is TRBJ1-2; tentatively, D is TRBD1 (5 bases). The V end was cut by 6 bases, the J end by 4 bases, with 18 bases between. The CDR3 loop spans 14 amino acids. Germline lookup yields CDR1 DFQATT and CDR2 SNEGSKA (reference sequence). The DNA of the CDR3 is TGCAGTGCCACGCCCGGTTCGGGGGTCTATGGCTACACCTTC. As protein: CSATPGSGVYGYTF.

Only a few counts were recorded for this clonotype. The chain has TRBV12-3 or TRBV12-4 and TRBJ2-1, with D possibly being TRBD1 (6 bases). Trimming left V 5 bases short and J 3 bases short, with 14 bases between. CDR3 size: 15 residues. CDR3 in amino acids: CASSQDSLIYNEQFF. Written as DNA, the CDR3 is TGTGCCAGCAGTCAGGACAGCCTTATCTACAATGAGCAGTTCTTC.

This chain uses TRBV20-1 with TRBJ2-1, with 11 nucleotides matching TRBD1. CDR3 length: 12 residues. Germline V lookup: CDR1 DFQATT, CDR2 SNEGSKA (reference sequence). The junction had 1 base not matched to a gene; V was cut back by 5 bases and J by 7 bases. This CDR3 is CSAGTGGNEQFF. The CDR3 DNA sequence: TGCAGTGCTGGGACAGGGGGTAATGAGCAGTTCTTC.

This clonotype was counted between two and nine times. The chain uses TRBV4-1 and TRBJ2-5; D may be TRBD1 (5 bases). The germline gives CDR1 MGHRA, CDR2 YSYEKL. The V end lost 0 bases, the J end lost 13 bases, and 12 bases lay between the germline ends. The CDR3 is 12 amino acids. The CDR3 DNA is TGCGCCAGCAGCCAAGATTCGCAGGGTCGGTACTTC. This gives the protein CASSQDSQGRYF.

This clonotype was detected a few times. The chain employs TRBV10-3 and TRBJ2-6, with D hard to call. CDR3 size: 14 residues. Looked up from germline, CDR1 is ENHRY and CDR2 is SYGVKD. V was shortened by 7 bases and J by 6 bases, with 13 bases between the two germline ends. This chain's CDR3 is CAIKGPTEANVLTF. As DNA, the CDR3 is TGTGCCATCAAAGGCCCAACCGAGGCCAACGTCCTGACTTTC.

This sequence joins TRBV20-1 and TRBJ2-7; D remains unclear. Trimming pared 0 bases from V and 6 bases from J, leaving 18 bases between. Per the germline V gene, CDR1 is DFQATT and CDR2 is SNEGSKA (reference sequence). The CDR3 has 15 residues. This CDR3 reads CSARDTASLRSEQYF. In DNA form, the CDR3 reads TGCAGTGCTAGAGATACTGCGAGCCTCAGGTCCGAGCAGTACTTC.

The chain uses TRBV25-1 and TRBJ1-2; the D is unclear. The CDR3 sequence is 13 residues long. V was trimmed by 6 bases and J by 1 base, leaving 9 bases between them. Germline V gives CDR1 MGHDK, CDR2 SYGVNS. CDR3 DNA sequence: TGTGCCAGCAGAGTAGATCATAACTATGGCTACACCTTC. It is translated as CASRVDHNYGYTF.

This chain joins TRBV29-1 and TRBJ2-3; D might be TRBD1 (6 bases). Germline V gene data show CDR1 as SQVTM and CDR2 as ANQGSEA. Trimming took 3 bases from V and 4 from J, leaving 11 bases between them. The CDR3 is made up of 13 amino acids. Here the CDR3 DNA reads TGCAGCGTTGATGCAGGGGATCCAGATACGCAGTATTTT. It translates to CSVDAGDPDTQYF.

The V call is TRBV7-2, the J call TRBJ2-2; D is possibly TRBD1 (5 bases). V lost 5 bases and J lost 6, with 10 bases in between. Germline V CDR1 and CDR2: SGHTA, FQGNSA. This CDR3 is built from 13 residues. In nucleotides, the CDR3 is TGTGCCAGCAGCCTCCGACAGTCCGGGGAGCTGTTTTTT. Its protein is CASSLRQSGELFF. Using reference TRBV7-2 and TRBJ2-2 for the parts outside the CDR3, the full variable domain is GAGVSQSPSNKVTEKGKDVELRCDPISGHTALYWYRQSLGQGLEFLIYFQGNSAPDKSGLPSDRFSAERTGGSVSTLTIQRTQQEDSAVYLCASSLRQSGELFFGEGSRLTVL.

This clonotype was counted many times. The CDR3, as DNA: TGTGCCAGCAGTTACTCGATCGGGGCTGGGGCCAACGTCCTGACTTTC. As protein: CASSYSIGAGANVLTF. V usage is TRBV6-5 and J usage is TRBJ2-6, with TRBD2 as a possible D gene (5 bases). The CDR3 totals 16 residues. CDR1 is MNHEY and CDR2 is SVGAGI in the germline V gene. The V and J ends lost 0 bases and 2 bases respectively, with 8 bases between them.

The CDR3 DNA reads as TGCAGCGTTGACTCAGGGAGGGTTTACACCTTC. It encodes CSVDSGRVYTF. V usage is TRBV29-1 and J usage is TRBJ1-2; a weak D match, TRBD1 (5 bases). The germline CDR1 and CDR2 sequences are SQVTM and ANQGSEA. V lost 3 bases to trimming and J lost 11 bases, with 13 bases between them. This CDR3 contains 11 residues.

This rearrangement joins TRBV4-3 to TRBJ2-6; TRBD2 is a possible D gene (5 bases). The germline CDR1 and CDR2 sequences are LGHNA and YSLEER. This CDR3 comprises 17 residues. The V end lost 0 bases, the J end lost 0 bases, and 9 bases lay between the germline ends. The CDR3 DNA sequence: TGCGCCAGCAGCCAAGATGCGGGTGGCTCTGGGGCCAACGTCCTGACTTTC. This gives the protein CASSQDAGGSGANVLTF.

The chain carries TRBV20-1 and TRBJ2-7, with TRBD2 matching 14 bases. This CDR3 contains 14 residues. With V trimmed by 5 bases and J by 3 bases, 3 bases remained unmatched. Germline CDR1 DFQATT, CDR2 SNEGSKA (reference sequence). In DNA, the CDR3 is TGCAGTGCTGGGACTAGCGGGAGCTTCTACGAGCAGTACTTC. It encodes CSAGTSGSFYEQYF.

This chain uses TRBV28 with TRBJ2-7; D remains unclear. Germline assignment: CDR1 MDHEN and CDR2 SYDVKM. The CDR3 extends over 15 amino acids. V was pared by 5 bases and J by 0 bases, with 14 bases between. In nucleotides, the CDR3 is TGTGCCAGCAGTAACGGTCGGCAGACCTCCTACGAGCAGTACTTC. It specifies CASSNGRQTSYEQYF.

The V call is TRBV7-9, the J call TRBJ2-7; 7 bases line up with TRBD2. The V segment lost 11 bases and the J segment 0 bases; nucleotides outside the gene matches: 4. Germline CDR1 reads SEHNR; CDR2 reads FQNEAQ (reference sequence). This CDR3 has 12 amino acids. CDR3 loop: CAPGGSSYEQYF. The CDR3 DNA reads as TGTGCCCCCGGGGGGAGCTCCTACGAGCAGTACTTC.

J is TRBJ1-2 and V is TRBV14, with D unclear. Germline loops: CDR1 SGHDN, CDR2 FVKESK. V was clipped by 4 bases and J by 8 bases, with 11 bases between them. The CDR3 covers 12 residues. CDR3 residues: CASSPQASGYTF. The CDR3 DNA reads TGTGCCAGCAGCCCTCAGGCCTCCGGCTACACCTTC.